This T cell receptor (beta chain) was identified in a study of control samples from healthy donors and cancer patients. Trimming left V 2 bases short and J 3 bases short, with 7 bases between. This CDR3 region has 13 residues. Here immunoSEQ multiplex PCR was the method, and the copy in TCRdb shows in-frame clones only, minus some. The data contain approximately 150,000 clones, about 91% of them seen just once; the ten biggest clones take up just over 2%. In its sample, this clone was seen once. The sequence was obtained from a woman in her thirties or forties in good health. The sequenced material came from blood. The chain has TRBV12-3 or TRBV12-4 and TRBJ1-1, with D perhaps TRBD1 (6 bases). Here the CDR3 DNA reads TGTGCCAGCAGTTTAAAGGGGGACACTGAAGCTTTCTTT. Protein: CASSLKGDTEAFF.